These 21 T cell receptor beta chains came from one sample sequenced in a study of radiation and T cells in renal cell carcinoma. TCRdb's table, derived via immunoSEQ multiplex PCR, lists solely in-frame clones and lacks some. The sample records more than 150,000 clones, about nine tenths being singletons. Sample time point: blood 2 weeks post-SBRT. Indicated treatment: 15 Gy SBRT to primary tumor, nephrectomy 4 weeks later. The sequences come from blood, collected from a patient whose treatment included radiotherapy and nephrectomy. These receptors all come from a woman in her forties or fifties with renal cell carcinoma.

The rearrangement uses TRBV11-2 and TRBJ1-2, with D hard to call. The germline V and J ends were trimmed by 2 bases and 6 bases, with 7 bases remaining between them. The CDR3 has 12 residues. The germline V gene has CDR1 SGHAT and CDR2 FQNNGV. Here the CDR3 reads CASSLSYDGYTF. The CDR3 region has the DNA TGTGCCAGCAGCTTATCTTACGATGGCTACACCTTC.

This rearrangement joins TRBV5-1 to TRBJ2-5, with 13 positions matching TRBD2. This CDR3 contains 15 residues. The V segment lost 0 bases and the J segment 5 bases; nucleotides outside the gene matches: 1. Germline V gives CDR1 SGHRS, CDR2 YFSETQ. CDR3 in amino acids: CASSLELAGGETQYF. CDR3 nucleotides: TGCGCCAGCAGCTTGGAACTAGCGGGGGGGGAGACCCAGTACTTC. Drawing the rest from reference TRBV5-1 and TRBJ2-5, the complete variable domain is KAGVTQTPRYLIKTRGQQVTLSCSPISGHRSVSWYQQTPGQGLQFLFEYFSETQRNKGNFPGRFSGRQFSNSRSEMNVSTLELGDSALYLCASSLELAGGETQYFGPGTRLLVL.

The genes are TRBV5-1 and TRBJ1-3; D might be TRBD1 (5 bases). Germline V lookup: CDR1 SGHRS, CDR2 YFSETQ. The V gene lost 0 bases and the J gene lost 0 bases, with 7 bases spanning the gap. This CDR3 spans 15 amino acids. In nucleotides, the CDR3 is TGCGCCAGCAGCTTGGCCGACAGCTCTGGAAACACCATATATTTT. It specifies CASSLADSSGNTIYF.

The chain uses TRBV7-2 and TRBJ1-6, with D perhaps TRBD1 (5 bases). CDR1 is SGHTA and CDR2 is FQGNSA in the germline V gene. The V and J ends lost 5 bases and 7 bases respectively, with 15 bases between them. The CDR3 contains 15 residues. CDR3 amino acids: CASSPKAGENSPLHF. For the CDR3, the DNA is TGTGCCAGCAGCCCTAAGGCGGGGGAGAATTCACCCCTCCACTTT.

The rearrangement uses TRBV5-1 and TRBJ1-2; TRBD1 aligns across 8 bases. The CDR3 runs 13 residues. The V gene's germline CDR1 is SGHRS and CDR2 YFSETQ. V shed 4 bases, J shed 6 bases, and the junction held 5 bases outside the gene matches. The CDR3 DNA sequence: TGCGCCAGCAGCCCGGACAGGGTGGATGGCTACACCTTC. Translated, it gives CASSPDRVDGYTF.

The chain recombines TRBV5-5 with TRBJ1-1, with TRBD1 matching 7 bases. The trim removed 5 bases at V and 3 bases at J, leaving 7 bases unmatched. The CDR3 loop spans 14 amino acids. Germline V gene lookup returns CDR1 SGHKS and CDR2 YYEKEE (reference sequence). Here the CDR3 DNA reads TGTGCCAGCAGATCGCCGGGACAGTACACTGAAGCTTTCTTT. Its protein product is CASRSPGQYTEAFF.

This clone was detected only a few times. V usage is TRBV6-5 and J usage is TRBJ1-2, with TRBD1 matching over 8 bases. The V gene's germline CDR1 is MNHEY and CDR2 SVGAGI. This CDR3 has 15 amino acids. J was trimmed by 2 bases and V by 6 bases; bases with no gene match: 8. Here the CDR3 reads CASRQGDPSNYGYTF. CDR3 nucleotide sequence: TGTGCCAGCAGACAGGGGGACCCCTCCAACTATGGCTACACCTTC.

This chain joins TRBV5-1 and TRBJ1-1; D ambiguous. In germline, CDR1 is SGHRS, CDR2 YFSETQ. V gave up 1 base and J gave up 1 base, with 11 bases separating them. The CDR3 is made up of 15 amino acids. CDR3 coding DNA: TGCGCCAGCAGCTTGTCGGCGGGAAGGAACACTGAAGCTTTCTTT. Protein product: CASSLSAGRNTEAFF. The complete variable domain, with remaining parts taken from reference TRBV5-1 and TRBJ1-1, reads KAGVTQTPRYLIKTRGQQVTLSCSPISGHRSVSWYQQTPGQGLQFLFEYFSETQRNKGNFPGRFSGRQFSNSRSEMNVSTLELGDSALYLCASSLSAGRNTEAFFGQGTRLTVV.

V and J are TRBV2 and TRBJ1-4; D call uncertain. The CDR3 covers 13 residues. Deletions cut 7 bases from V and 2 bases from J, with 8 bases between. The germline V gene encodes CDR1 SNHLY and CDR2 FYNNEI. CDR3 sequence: CASKNPTNEKLFF. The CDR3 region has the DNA TGTGCCAGCAAGAACCCGACTAATGAAAAACTGTTTTTT.

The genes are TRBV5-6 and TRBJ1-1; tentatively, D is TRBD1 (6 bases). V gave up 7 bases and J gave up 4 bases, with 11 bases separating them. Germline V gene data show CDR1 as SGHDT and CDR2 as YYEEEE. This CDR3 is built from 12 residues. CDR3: CASRGLSTEAFF. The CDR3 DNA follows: TGTGCCAGCCGGGGGCTGAGCACTGAAGCTTTCTTT.

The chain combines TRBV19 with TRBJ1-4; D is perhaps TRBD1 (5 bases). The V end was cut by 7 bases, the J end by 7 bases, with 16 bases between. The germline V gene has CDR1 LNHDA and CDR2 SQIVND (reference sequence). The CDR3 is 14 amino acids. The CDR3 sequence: CASTSGLKGEKLFF. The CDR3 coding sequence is TGTGCCAGTACCTCAGGGTTGAAGGGTGAAAAACTGTTTTTT.

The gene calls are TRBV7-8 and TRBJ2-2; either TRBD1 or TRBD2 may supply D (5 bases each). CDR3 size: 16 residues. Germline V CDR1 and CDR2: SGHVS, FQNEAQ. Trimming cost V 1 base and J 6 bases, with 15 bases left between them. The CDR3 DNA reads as TGTGCCAGCAGCTTAGAGATTGGGACCCGGCCCGGGGAGCTGTTTTTT. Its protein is CASSLEIGTRPGELFF. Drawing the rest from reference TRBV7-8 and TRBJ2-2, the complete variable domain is GAGVSQSPRYKVAKRGQDVALRCDPISGHVSLFWYQQALGQGPEFLTYFQNEAQLDKSGLPSDRFFAERPEGSVSTLKIQRTQQEDSAVYLCASSLEIGTRPGELFFGEGSRLTVL.

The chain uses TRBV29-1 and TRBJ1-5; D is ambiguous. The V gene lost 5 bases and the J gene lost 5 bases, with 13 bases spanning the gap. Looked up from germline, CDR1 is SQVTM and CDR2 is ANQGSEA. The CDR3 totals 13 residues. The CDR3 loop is CSVMAGWDQPQHF. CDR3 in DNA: TGCAGCGTTATGGCAGGTTGGGATCAGCCCCAGCATTTT.

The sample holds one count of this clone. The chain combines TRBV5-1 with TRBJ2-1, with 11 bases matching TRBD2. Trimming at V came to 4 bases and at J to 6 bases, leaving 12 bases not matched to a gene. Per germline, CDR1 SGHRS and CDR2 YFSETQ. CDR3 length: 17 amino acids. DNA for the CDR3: TGCGCCAGCAGCCCTATTAGCACTAGCGGGGGTCGCAATGAGCAGTTCTTC. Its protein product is CASSPISTSGGRNEQFF.

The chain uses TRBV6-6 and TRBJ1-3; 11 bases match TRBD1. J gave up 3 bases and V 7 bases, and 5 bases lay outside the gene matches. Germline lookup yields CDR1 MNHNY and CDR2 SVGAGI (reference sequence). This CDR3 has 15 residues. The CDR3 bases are TGTGCCAGCAACGGACAGGGGGCAGGTGGAAACACCATATATTTT. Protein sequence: CASNGQGAGGNTIYF.

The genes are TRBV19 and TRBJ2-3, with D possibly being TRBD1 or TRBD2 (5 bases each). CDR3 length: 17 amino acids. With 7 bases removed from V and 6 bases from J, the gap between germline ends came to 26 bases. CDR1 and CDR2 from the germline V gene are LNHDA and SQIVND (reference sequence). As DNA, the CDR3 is TGTGCCAGTACCTACGGGGCCTCAACAATAGTGGGGGATACGCAGTATTTT. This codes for CASTYGASTIVGDTQYF.

Here the CDR3 DNA reads TGTGCCTGGAGTTATGGGGGGGTTCAGCCCCAGCATTTT. Translating it yields CAWSYGGVQPQHF. The chain recombines TRBV30 with TRBJ1-5, with a weak D call TRBD1 (5 bases). Germline V gene data show CDR1 as GTSNPN and CDR2 as SVGIG (reference sequence). CDR3 size: 13 residues. The V end lost 2 bases, the J end lost 6 bases, and 11 bases lay between the germline ends. The whole variable domain, filled in from reference TRBV30 and TRBJ1-5, reads SQTIHQWPATLVQPVGSPLSLECTVEGTSNPNLYWYRQAAGRGLQLLFYSVGIGQISSEVPQNLSASRPQDRQFILSSKKLLLSDSGFYLCAWSYGGVQPQHFGDGTRLSIL.

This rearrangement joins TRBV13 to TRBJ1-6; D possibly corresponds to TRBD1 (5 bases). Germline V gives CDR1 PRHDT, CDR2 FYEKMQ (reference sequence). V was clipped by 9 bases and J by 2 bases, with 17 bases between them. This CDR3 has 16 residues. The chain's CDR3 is CASTVWRGPYNSPLHF. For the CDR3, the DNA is TGTGCCAGTACGGTTTGGAGGGGACCCTATAATTCACCCCTCCACTTT.

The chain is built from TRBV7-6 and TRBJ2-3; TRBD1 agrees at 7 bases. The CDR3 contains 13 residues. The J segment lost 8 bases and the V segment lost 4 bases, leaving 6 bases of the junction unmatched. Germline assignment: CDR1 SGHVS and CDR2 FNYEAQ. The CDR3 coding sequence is TGTGCCAGCAGCTACGACAGGGAAGCTACGCAGTATTTT. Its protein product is CASSYDREATQYF.

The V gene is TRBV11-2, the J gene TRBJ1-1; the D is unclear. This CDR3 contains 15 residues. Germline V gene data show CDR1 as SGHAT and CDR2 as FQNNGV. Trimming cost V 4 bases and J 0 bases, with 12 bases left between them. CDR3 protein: CASSSSRGMNTEAFF. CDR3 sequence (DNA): TGTGCCAGCAGCTCCTCACGGGGTATGAACACTGAAGCTTTCTTT.

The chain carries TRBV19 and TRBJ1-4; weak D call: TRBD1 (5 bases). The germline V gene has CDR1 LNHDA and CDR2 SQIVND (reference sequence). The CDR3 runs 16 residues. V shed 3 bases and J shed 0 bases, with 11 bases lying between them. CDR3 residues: CASSMAGTATNEKLFF. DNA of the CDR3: TGTGCCAGTAGTATGGCTGGGACGGCAACTAATGAAAAACTGTTTTTT.